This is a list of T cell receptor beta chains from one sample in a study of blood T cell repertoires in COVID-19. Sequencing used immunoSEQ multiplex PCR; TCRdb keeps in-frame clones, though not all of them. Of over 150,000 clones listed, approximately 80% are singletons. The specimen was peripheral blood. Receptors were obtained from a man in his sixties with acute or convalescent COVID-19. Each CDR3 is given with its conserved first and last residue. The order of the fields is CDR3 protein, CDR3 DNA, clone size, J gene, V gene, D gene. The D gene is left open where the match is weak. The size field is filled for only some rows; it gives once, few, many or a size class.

CASSRETGGYEQYF TGTGCCAGCAGTCGGGAAACAGGGGGCTACGAGCAGTACTTC - TRBJ2-7 TRBV2 TRBD1
CASSIQGHPATYNEQFF TGCGCCAGCAGCATTCAGGGACACCCGGCTACCTACAATGAGCAGTTCTTC once TRBJ2-1 TRBV5-1 -
CASSRQGASVEAFF TGCGCCAGCAGCAGACAGGGGGCATCTGTTGAAGCTTTCTTT - TRBJ1-1 TRBV5-1 TRBD1
CASSSRGTGELFF TGTGCCAGCAGCTCGAGGGGGACCGGGGAGCTGTTTTTT - TRBJ2-2 TRBV11-2 -
CASSADGVNTEAFF TGCGCCAGCAGCGCTGACGGGGTGAACACTGAAGCTTTCTTT once TRBJ1-1 TRBV5-1 -
CASSQTGSRQPQHF TGTGCCAGCAGCCAAACAGGGAGTAGGCAGCCCCAGCATTTT - TRBJ1-5 TRBV5-8 -
CASSYDSNYGYTF TGTGCCAGCAGTTACGACAGTAACTATGGCTACACCTTC - TRBJ1-2 TRBV6-5 -
CASSISGIGTDTQYF TGTGCCAGTAGTATTTCGGGGATTGGCACAGATACGCAGTATTTT - TRBJ2-3 TRBV19 -
CASSSPGYEQYF TGTGCCAGCAGTTCCCCAGGTTACGAGCAGTACTTC - TRBJ2-7 TRBV12-3/TRBV12-4 -
CASATPTASYEQYF TGTGCCAGCGCGACCCCGACAGCCTCCTACGAGCAGTACTTC few TRBJ2-7 TRBV18 -
CASSGQGEETQYF TGTGCCAGCAGTGGACAGGGGGAAGAGACCCAGTACTTC - TRBJ2-5 TRBV11-3 TRBD1
CASSLVGLAGEQYF TGTGCCAGCAGCTTAGTGGGACTAGCGGGTGAGCAGTACTTC - TRBJ2-7 TRBV13 TRBD2
CASSKLNRETGYTF TGTGCCAGCAGCAAACTGAACAGGGAAACTGGCTACACCTTC - TRBJ1-2 TRBV21-1 -
CASSIGQTKNIQYF TGTGCCAGTAGTATAGGGCAGACCAAAAACATTCAGTACTTC - TRBJ2-4 TRBV19 -
CASSAGTGDTGELFF TGTGCCAGCAGCGCCGGGACAGGGGACACCGGGGAGCTGTTTTTT - TRBJ2-2 TRBV9 TRBD1
CASSSRGLRKEKLFF TGTGCCAGCAGCTCCCGGGGACTCCGGAAAGAAAAACTGTTTTTT once TRBJ1-4 TRBV11-2 -
CAWSVQLGVDEQFF TGTGCCTGGAGTGTACAATTAGGGGTTGACGAGCAGTTCTTC few TRBJ2-1 TRBV30 -
CASSPPNPAAGDTQYF TGTGCCAGCTCACCACCCAACCCAGCGGCGGGAGATACGCAGTATTTT - TRBJ2-3 TRBV18 -
CASTDDSFLYGYTF TGTGCCAGCACCGATGACAGTTTCTTGTATGGCTACACCTTC - TRBJ1-2 TRBV6-5 -
CASSLARVEQYF TGTGCCAGCAGTTTAGCGCGGGTAGAGCAGTACTTC - TRBJ2-7 TRBV12-3/TRBV12-4 -
CAWSRQFYEQYF TGTGCCTGGAGTCGACAGTTTTACGAGCAGTACTTC - TRBJ2-7 TRBV30 -
CATSDPNRGLFYNEQFF TGTGCCACCAGTGATCCAAACAGGGGGCTCTTCTACAATGAGCAGTTCTTC - TRBJ2-1 TRBV24-1 TRBD1
CASRPGNLGELFF TGTGCCAGCAGGCCGGGGAACTTGGGGGAGCTGTTTTTT - TRBJ2-2 TRBV3-1/TRBV3-2 -
CASSPPGSDPHQPQHF TGTGCCAGCAGCCCCCCGGGAAGCGATCCCCATCAGCCCCAGCATTTT few TRBJ1-5 TRBV21-1 -
CASSLRAGGLNEQFF TGTGCCAGCAGCCTACGAGCGGGGGGGCTCAATGAGCAGTTCTTC - TRBJ2-1 TRBV11-2 TRBD2
CASSPSHYYNEQFF TGTGCCAGCAGCCCCTCCCACTACTACAATGAGCAGTTCTTC - TRBJ2-1 TRBV7-6 -
CASSIFPGTAMNTEAFF TGTGCCAGTAGTATCTTTCCCGGGACAGCGATGAACACTGAAGCTTTCTTT few TRBJ1-1 TRBV19 TRBD1
CAWAASAEQYF TGTGCCTGGGCGGCGTCGGCCGAGCAGTACTTC - TRBJ2-7 TRBV30 -
CASSFGQGRTDTQYF TGTGCCAGCAGCTTCGGACAGGGCCGCACAGATACGCAGTATTTT - TRBJ2-3 TRBV13 TRBD1
CASSQGLGNTIYF TGCGCCAGCAGCCAGGGACTCGGAAACACCATATATTTT - TRBJ1-3 TRBV4-1 -